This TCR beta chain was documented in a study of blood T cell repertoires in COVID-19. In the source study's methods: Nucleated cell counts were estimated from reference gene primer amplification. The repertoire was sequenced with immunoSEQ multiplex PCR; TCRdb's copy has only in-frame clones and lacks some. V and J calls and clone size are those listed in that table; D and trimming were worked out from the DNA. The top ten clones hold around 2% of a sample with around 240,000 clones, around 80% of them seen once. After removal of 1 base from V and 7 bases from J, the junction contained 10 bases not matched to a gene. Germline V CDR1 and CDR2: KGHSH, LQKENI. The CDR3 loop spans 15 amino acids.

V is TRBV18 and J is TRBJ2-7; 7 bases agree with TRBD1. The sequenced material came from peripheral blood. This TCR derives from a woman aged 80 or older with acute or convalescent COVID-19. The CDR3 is CASSPQGASTREQYF. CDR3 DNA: TGTGCCAGCTCACCACAGGGGGCCTCTACGAGGGAGCAGTACTTC.